In its sample, the clone carrying this T cell receptor beta chain was seen many times. Its antigen is undetermined. The data originate from a study of T-cell reconstitution after alpha-beta-depleted transplantation in children. Findings and limits, study-wide: T cells produced anew were the main source of T-cell counts and diversity one year after transplant. Reportedly, only several hundred clones from non-depleted graft cells drove alpha-beta T-cell counts at about two months. Surviving thymic progenitors and recipient T cells were the source of high TCRbeta diversity at day 60 in some patients.

This CDR3 region has 15 residues. Trimming took off 1 base at V and 5 bases at J, with 11 bases between the two ends. Germline V lookup: CDR1 MDHEN, CDR2 SYDVKM. It was with unique molecular identifiers that the TCRbeta library was prepared. One entry per CDR3 protein results from TCRdb running MiXCR on the PCR reads. The sample has about 15,000 distinct CDR3 sequences; approximately 13% are singletons. This clonotype was sampled from a boy under two years old who had a stem cell transplant for Wiskott-Aldrich syndrome, so the T cells may come from the graft donor. The chain employs TRBV28 and TRBJ2-2, with D possibly TRBD1 on 6 matching bases. The sample here was PBMCs, mostly from graft donor cells, taken 180 days after TCRalphabeta/CD19-depleted stem cell transplant. Here the CDR3 DNA reads TGTGCCAGCAGTTTATTTGGGGGCCCGACCGGGGAGCTGTTTTTT. This gives the protein CASSLFGGPTGELFF.